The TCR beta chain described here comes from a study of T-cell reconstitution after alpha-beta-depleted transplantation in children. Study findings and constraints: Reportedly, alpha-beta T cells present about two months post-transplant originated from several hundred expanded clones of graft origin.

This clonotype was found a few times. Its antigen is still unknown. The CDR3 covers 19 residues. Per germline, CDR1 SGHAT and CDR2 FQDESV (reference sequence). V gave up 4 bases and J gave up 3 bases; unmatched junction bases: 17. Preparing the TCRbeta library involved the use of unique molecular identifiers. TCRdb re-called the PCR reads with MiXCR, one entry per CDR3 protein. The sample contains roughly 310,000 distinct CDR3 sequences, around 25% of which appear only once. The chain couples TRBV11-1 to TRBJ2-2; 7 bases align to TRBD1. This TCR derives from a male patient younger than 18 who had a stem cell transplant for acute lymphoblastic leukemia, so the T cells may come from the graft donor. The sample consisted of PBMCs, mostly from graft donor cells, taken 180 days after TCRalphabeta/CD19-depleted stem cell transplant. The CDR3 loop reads CASSSIWTGTKGYTGELFF. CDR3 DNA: TGTGCCAGCAGCTCCATATGGACAGGCACAAAGGGCTACACCGGGGAGCTGTTTTTT.